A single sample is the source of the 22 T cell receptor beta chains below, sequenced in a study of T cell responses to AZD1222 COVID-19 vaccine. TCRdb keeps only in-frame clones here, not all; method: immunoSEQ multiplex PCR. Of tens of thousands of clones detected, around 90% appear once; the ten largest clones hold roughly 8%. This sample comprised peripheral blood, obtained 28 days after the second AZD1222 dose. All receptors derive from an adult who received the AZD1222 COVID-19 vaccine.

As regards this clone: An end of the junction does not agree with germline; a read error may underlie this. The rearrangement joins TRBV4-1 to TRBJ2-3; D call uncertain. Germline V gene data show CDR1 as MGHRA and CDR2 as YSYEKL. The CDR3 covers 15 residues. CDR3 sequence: CASSQESTSTDTRYF. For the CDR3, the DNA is TGCGCCAGCAGCCAAGAGTCCACGAGCACAGATACGCGGTATTTT.

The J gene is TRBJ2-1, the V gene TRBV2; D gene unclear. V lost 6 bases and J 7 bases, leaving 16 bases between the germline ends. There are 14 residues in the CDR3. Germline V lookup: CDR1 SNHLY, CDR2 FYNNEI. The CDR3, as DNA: TGTGCCAGCAGCCCCGATCTCTCGAGAAATGAGCAGTTCTTC. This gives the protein CASSPDLSRNEQFF.

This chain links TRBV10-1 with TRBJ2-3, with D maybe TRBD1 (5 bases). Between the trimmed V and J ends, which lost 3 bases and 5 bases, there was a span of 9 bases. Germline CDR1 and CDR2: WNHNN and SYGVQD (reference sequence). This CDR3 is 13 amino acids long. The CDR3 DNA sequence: TGCGCCAGCAGTGAAGGGGTCGAAGATACGCAGTATTTT. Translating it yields CASSEGVEDTQYF.

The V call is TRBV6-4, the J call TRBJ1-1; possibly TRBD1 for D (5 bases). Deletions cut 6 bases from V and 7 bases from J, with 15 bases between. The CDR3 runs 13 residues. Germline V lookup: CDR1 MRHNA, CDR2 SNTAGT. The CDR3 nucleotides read TGTGCCAGCAGCCCGGGACGGAAAGGTGAAGCTTTCTTT. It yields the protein CASSPGRKGEAFF.

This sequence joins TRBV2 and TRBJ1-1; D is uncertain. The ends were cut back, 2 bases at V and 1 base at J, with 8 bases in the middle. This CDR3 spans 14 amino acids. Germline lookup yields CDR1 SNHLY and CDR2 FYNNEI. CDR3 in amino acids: CASSEFVTNTEAFF. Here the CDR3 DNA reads TGTGCCAGCAGTGAATTTGTCACGAACACTGAAGCTTTCTTT. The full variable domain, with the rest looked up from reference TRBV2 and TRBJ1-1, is EPEVTQTPSHQVTQMGQEVILRCVPISNHLYFYWYRQILGQKVEFLVSFYNNEISEKSEIFDDQFSVERPDGSNFTLKIRSTKLEDSAMYFCASSEFVTNTEAFFGQGTRLTVV.

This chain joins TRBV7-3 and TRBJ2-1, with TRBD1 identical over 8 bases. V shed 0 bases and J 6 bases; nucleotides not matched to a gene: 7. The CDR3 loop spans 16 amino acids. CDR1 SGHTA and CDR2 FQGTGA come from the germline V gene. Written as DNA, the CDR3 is TGTGCCAGCAGCTTAACCCAGGGGGCGCCGGGCAATGAGCAGTTCTTC. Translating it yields CASSLTQGAPGNEQFF. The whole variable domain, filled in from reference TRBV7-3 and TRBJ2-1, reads GAGVSQTPSNKVTEKGKYVELRCDPISGHTALYWYRQSLGQGPEFLIYFQGTGAADDSGLPNDRFFAVRPEGSVSTLKIQRTERGDSAVYLCASSLTQGAPGNEQFFGPGTRLTVL.

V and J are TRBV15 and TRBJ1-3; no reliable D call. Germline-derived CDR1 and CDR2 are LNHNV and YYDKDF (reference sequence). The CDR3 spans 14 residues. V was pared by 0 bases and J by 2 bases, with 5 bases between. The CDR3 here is CATSRDVAGNTIYF. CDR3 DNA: TGTGCCACCAGCAGAGACGTGGCTGGAAACACCATATATTTT.

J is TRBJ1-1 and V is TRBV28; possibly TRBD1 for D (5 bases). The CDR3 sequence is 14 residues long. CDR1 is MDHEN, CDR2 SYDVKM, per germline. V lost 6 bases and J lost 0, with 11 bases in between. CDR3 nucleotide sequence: TGTGCCAGCAGCCCGGGGGTCGTGAACACTGAAGCTTTCTTT. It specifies CASSPGVVNTEAFF. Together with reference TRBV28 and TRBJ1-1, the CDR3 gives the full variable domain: DVKVTQSSRYLVKRTGEKVFLECVQDMDHENMFWYRQDPGLGLRLIYFSYDVKMKEKGDIPEGYSVSREKKERFSLILESASTNQTSMYLCASSPGVVNTEAFFGQGTRLTVV.

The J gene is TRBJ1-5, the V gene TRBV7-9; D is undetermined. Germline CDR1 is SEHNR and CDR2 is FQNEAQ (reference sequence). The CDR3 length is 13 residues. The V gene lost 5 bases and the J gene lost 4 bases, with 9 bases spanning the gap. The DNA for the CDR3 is TGTGCCAGCAGCGCGGACCAGAATCAGCCCCAGCATTTT. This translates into CASSADQNQPQHF.

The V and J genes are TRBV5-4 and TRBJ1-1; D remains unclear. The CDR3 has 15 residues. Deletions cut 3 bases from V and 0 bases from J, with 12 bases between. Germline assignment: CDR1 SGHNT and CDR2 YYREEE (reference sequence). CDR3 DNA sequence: TGTGCCAGCAGCTCGGCAGAAACCATGAACACTGAAGCTTTCTTT. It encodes CASSSAETMNTEAFF.

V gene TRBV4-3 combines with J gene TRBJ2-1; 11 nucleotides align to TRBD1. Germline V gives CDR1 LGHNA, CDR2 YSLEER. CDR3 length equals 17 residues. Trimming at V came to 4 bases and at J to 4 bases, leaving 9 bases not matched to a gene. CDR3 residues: CASSRRERDRGYNEQFF. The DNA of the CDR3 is TGCGCCAGCAGCCGCAGAGAGAGGGACAGGGGGTACAATGAGCAGTTCTTC.

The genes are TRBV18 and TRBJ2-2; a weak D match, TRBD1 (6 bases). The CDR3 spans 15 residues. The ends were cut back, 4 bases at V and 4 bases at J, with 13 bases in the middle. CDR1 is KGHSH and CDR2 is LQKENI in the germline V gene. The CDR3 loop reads CASSLKTGSTGELFF. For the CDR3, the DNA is TGTGCCAGCTCACTGAAAACAGGGTCCACCGGGGAGCTGTTTTTT.

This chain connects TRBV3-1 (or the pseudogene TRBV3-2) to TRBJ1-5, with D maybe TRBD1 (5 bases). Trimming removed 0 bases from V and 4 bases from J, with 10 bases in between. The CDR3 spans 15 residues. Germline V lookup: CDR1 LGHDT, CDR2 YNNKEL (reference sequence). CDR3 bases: TGTGCCAGCAGCCAAGATCAGAACAGGAATCAGCCCCAGCATTTT. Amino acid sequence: CASSQDQNRNQPQHF.

In DNA form, the CDR3 reads TGCGCCAGCAGCTTGGTTGCTAGCGGCACCGGAGAGCAGTACTTC. It yields the protein CASSLVASGTGEQYF. V usage is TRBV5-1 and J usage is TRBJ2-7, with 7 bases matching TRBD2. The germline V gene encodes CDR1 SGHRS and CDR2 YFSETQ. CDR3 length equals 15 residues. With 0 bases clipped from V and 7 bases from J, the junction kept 10 bases outside the gene matches.

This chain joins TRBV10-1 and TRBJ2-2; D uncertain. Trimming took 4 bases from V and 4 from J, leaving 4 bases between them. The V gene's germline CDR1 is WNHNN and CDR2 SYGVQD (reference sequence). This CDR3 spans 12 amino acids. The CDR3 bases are TGCGCCAGCAGTGCAGGCACCGGGGAGCTGTTTTTT. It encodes CASSAGTGELFF.

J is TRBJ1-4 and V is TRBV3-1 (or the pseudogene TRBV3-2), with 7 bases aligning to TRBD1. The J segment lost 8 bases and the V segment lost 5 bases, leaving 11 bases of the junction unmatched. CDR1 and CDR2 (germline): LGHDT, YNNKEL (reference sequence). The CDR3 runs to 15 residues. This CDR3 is CASSTSTGFGEKLFF. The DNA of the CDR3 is TGTGCCAGCAGCACCTCGACAGGGTTCGGCGAAAAACTGTTTTTT.

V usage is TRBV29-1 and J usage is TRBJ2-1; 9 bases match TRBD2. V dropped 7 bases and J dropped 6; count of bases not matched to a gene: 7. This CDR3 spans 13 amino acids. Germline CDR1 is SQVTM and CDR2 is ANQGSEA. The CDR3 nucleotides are TGCAGCGGGGGGACTAGCTGGAGCAATGAGCAGTTCTTC. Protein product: CSGGTSWSNEQFF.

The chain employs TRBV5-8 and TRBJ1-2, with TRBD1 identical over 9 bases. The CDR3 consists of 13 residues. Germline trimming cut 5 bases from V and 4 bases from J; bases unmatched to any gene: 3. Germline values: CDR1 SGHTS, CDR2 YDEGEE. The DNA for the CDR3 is TGTGCCAGCAGTCAGACAGGGGGCTATGGCTACACCTTC. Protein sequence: CASSQTGGYGYTF.

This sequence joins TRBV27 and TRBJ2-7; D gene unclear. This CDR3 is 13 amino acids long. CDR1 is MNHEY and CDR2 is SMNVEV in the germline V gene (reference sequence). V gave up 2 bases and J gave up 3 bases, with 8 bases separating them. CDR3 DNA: TGTGCCAGCAGTTTAGGGTTCGGCTACGAGCAGTACTTC. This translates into CASSLGFGYEQYF.

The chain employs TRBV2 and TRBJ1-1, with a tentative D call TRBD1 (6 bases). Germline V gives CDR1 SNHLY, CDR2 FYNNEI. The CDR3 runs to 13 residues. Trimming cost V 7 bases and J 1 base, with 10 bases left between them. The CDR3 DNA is TGTGCCAGCACCCGAGGGGGGAACACTGAAGCTTTCTTT. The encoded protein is CASTRGGNTEAFF.

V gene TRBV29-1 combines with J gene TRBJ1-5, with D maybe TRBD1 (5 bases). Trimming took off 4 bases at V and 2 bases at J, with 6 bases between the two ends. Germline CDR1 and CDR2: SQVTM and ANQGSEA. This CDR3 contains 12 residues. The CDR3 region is CSVGGGNQPQHF. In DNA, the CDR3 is TGCAGCGTTGGGGGGGGCAATCAGCCCCAGCATTTT.

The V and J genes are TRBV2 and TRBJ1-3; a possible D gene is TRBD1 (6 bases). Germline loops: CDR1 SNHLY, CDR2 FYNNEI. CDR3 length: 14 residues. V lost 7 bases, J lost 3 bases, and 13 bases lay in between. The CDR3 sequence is CASTVGGGGNTIYF. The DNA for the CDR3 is TGTGCCAGCACCGTCGGAGGGGGTGGAAACACCATATATTTT. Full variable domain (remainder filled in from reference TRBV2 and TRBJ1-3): EPEVTQTPSHQVTQMGQEVILRCVPISNHLYFYWYRQILGQKVEFLVSFYNNEISEKSEIFDDQFSVERPDGSNFTLKIRSTKLEDSAMYFCASTVGGGGNTIYFGEGSWLTVV.